Following are 12 T cell receptor beta chains from one sample sequenced in a study of T cell repertoires in cytomegalovirus infection. From the reads, TCRdb called clonotypes with MiXCR, one entry per CDR3 protein. The sample yields about 360,000 distinct CDR3 sequences, 15% to 20% seen once. Sequenced input: PBMCs. The receptors shown here come from a human donor in good health (CMV status not recorded). Some clones in this sample may be carry-over from other donors' samples.

In this sample, this clonotype turned up a few times. V and J are TRBV4-3 and TRBJ1-3; D gene unclear. Germline V lookup: CDR1 LGHNA, CDR2 YSLEER. V was shortened by 3 bases and J by 2 bases, with 11 bases between the two germline ends. This CDR3 is built from 15 residues. The CDR3 sequence: CASSQGNGPGNTIYF. In nucleotides, the CDR3 is TGCGCCAGCAGCCAGGGAAACGGGCCTGGAAACACCATATATTTT.

The sample holds many counts of this clonotype. This sequence joins TRBV12-3 or TRBV12-4 and TRBJ1-3; D is unresolved. With 8 bases removed from V and 2 bases from J, the gap between germline ends came to 13 bases. The CDR3 has 14 residues. The CDR3 DNA is TGTGCCAGCGTTCCCGGCGCTCCTGGAAACACCATATATTTT. Translating gives CASVPGAPGNTIYF.

This clonotype was found many times. This sequence joins TRBV6-2 or TRBV6-3 and TRBJ2-5; perhaps D is TRBD1 or TRBD2 (5 bases each). The CDR3 consists of 13 residues. Trimming removed 6 bases from V and 7 bases from J, with 15 bases in between. Germline V gives CDR1 MNHEY, CDR2 SVGEGT. CDR3 sequence: CASSGAPRRTQYF. Here the CDR3 DNA reads TGTGCCAGCAGCGGGGCCCCGAGACGGACCCAGTACTTC.

This clonotype was picked up a small number of times. The gene calls are TRBV10-3 and TRBJ2-3; D may be TRBD1 or TRBD2 (6 bases each). CDR1 is ENHRY, CDR2 SYGVKD, per germline. Trimming removed 2 bases from V and 2 bases from J, with 14 bases in between. The CDR3 is made up of 16 amino acids. CDR3: CAISEVGGHYTDTQYF. In DNA, the CDR3 is TGTGCCATCAGTGAGGTGGGGGGCCATTACACAGATACGCAGTATTTT.

The table lists this clonotype with many counts. The V gene is TRBV7-2, the J gene TRBJ1-5; possible D gene TRBD1, 6 bases. The CDR3 is 18 residues long. Germline assignment: CDR1 SGHTA and CDR2 FQGNSA. Between the trimmed V and J ends, which lost 2 bases and 6 bases, there was a span of 23 bases. CDR3 sequence reads: CASSLIGPGRTAGQPQHF. The CDR3 DNA follows: TGTGCCAGCAGCTTAATTGGCCCCGGAAGGACAGCCGGTCAGCCCCAGCATTTT.

The V and J genes are TRBV5-4 and TRBJ2-1, with 9 bases lining up with TRBD2. Germline trimming cut 1 base from V and 4 bases from J; bases unmatched to any gene: 6. Germline CDR1 SGHNT, CDR2 YYREEE (reference sequence). This CDR3 region has 16 residues. CDR3 residues: CASSLYPSGKYNEQFF. The CDR3 DNA reads as TGTGCCAGCAGCTTGTATCCTAGCGGGAAGTACAATGAGCAGTTCTTC. Variable domain in full (rest from reference TRBV5-4 and TRBJ2-1): ETGVTQSPTHLIKTRGQQVTLRCSSQSGHNTVSWYQQALGQGPQFIFQYYREEENGRGNFPPRFSGLQFPNYSSELNVNALELDDSALYLCASSLYPSGKYNEQFFGPGTRLTVL.

The chain employs TRBV5-8 and TRBJ1-4; 9 bases are shared with TRBD1. Germline lookup yields CDR1 SGHTS and CDR2 YDEGEE. The J segment lost 1 base and the V segment lost 4 bases, leaving 5 bases of the junction unmatched. This CDR3 region has 16 residues. CDR3 sequence: CASSLGTGITNEKLFF. The CDR3 DNA follows: TGTGCCAGCAGCCTCGGGACAGGGATAACTAATGAAAAACTGTTTTTT.

This chain links TRBV20-1 with TRBJ2-7; no definite D call. This CDR3 is 14 amino acids long. V was clipped by 6 bases and J by 0 bases, with 15 bases between them. Per germline, CDR1 DFQATT and CDR2 SNEGSKA (reference sequence). The CDR3 DNA is TGCAGTGCCATTTCGGGCCCGAGCTCCTACGAGCAGTACTTC. This translates into CSAISGPSSYEQYF.

This chain links TRBV27 with TRBJ2-7; D possibly corresponds to TRBD1 (7 bases). CDR3 length: 16 residues. CDR1 and CDR2 (germline): MNHEY, SMNVEV (reference sequence). The V and J ends lost 4 bases and 2 bases respectively, with 18 bases between them. CDR3 sequence: CASSSHPGGPPYEQYF. The CDR3, as DNA: TGTGCCAGCAGTTCACACCCAGGGGGGCCGCCCTACGAGCAGTACTTC.

This clonotype was observed many times. This chain joins TRBV2 and TRBJ1-5, with a weak D call TRBD1 (5 bases). Germline values: CDR1 SNHLY, CDR2 FYNNEI. CDR3 length: 13 residues. Trimming shortened V by 6 bases and J by 6 bases, and 12 bases separated the two germline ends. The CDR3 loop is CASSSQGGQPQHF. The CDR3 bases are TGTGCCAGCAGCTCGCAGGGAGGTCAGCCCCAGCATTTT.

This clonotype appeared many times. The chain uses TRBV28 and TRBJ2-3; D is ambiguous. From germline, CDR1 is MDHEN and CDR2 SYDVKM. The CDR3 contains 12 residues. The V gene lost 4 bases and the J gene lost 4 bases, with 6 bases spanning the gap. This CDR3 is CASSSDSDTQYF. CDR3 nucleotides: TGTGCCAGCAGTTCGGATTCAGATACGCAGTATTTT.

This clonotype was seen a few times. The DNA for the CDR3 is TGTGCCAGCAGCCCCGAGTTGGGGGGCAGCCCCAGCTATGGCTACACCTTC. Translated, it gives CASSPELGGSPSYGYTF. The V call is TRBV5-4, the J call TRBJ1-2; D might be TRBD1 (6 bases). Germline V gives CDR1 SGHNT, CDR2 YYREEE (reference sequence). The ends were cut back, 4 bases at V and 4 bases at J, with 23 bases in the middle. CDR3 size: 17 residues.